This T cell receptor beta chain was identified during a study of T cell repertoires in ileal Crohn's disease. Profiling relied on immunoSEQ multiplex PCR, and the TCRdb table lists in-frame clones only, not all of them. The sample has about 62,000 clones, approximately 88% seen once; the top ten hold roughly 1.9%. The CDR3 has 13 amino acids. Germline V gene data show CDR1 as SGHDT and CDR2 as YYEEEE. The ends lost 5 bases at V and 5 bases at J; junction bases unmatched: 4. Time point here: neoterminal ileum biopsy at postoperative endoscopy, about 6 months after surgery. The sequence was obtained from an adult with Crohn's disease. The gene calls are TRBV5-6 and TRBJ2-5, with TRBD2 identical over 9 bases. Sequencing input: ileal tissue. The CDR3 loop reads CASRGLAGETQYF. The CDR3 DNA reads TGTGCCAGCAGGGGACTAGCTGGTGAGACCCAGTACTTC.